This entry describes one T cell receptor (beta chain). The target antigen is unknown. The method was immunoSEQ multiplex PCR; TCRdb's version includes in-frame clones alone and lacks a portion of them. The sample lists 95,000 to 100,000 clones, around 87% occurring once. This entry is derived from a study of T cell responses to AZD1222 COVID-19 vaccine. Germline loops: CDR1 MNHEY, CDR2 SVGAGI. The CDR3 spans 15 residues. Trimming removed 10 bases from V and 2 bases from J; junction bases left unmatched: 5. Notes on the study in general: White British ancestry dominated among donors, who included more females, and clonal diversity was possibly underestimated. Spike regions recognized by vaccine-associated CD4 TCRs spanned the protein, led by 160-218 and 743-854. Two AZD1222 administrations were followed by greater Spike-specific TCR breadth and depth. Regions left unmutated in variants are reportedly the target of nearly half of spike-specific TCRs.

The chain recombines TRBV6-5 with TRBJ1-4, with 12 bases lining up with TRBD1. This sample comprised peripheral blood, obtained 28 days after the second AZD1222 dose. The TCR sequence derives from an adult who received the AZD1222 COVID-19 vaccine. The CDR3 sequence is CATRGQGATNEKLFF. CDR3 DNA: TGTGCCACCCGGGGACAGGGGGCTACTAATGAAAAACTGTTTTTT.